This TCR beta chain appears in the sequencing data of a study of cytomegalovirus exposure and HLA in healthy donors. This clone was seen only once. Its antigen remains unidentified. Healthy bone marrow donors made up the donors. Study-wide results and caveats: Testing in vitro showed a few CMV-associated chains specific for CMV antigens.

PCR used 60 Vbeta primers and 13 Jbeta primers. The repertoire was sequenced with immunoSEQ multiplex PCR; TCRdb's copy has only in-frame clones and lacks some. The table lists under 130,000 clones, 70% to 80% of them singletons, with 1% to 1.5% in the top ten. The CDR3 extends over 16 amino acids. CDR1 is MNHEY and CDR2 is SMNVEV in the germline V gene (reference sequence). Germline trimming cut 7 bases from V and 0 bases from J; bases unmatched to any gene: 12. Input material: PBMCs. The chain is built from TRBV27 and TRBJ2-7, with TRBD1 identical over 7 bases. The origin of this receptor is a man aged 35 to 55 in good health and CMV-seronegative. The CDR3 sequence: CASTLGQPSRSYEQYF. CDR3 in DNA: TGTGCCAGCACATTGGGACAGCCTTCCCGCTCCTACGAGCAGTACTTC.